Listed below are T cell receptor beta chains from one sample, sequenced in a study of blood T cell repertoires in COVID-19. The data were produced by immunoSEQ multiplex PCR, yet TCRdb's version contains in-frame clones alone and is incomplete. In the table there are about 76,000 clones, about 82% of which are singletons. The sample comprised peripheral blood. The receptors originated from a woman aged 55-69 years with acute or convalescent COVID-19. The CDR3 runs from the conserved cysteine through the conserved F or W. The D gene is left open where the match is weak. Expanded clones get a size class; other rows say once, few or many, or leave the size out.

j_call,v_call,d_call,clone_size,cdr3_aa,cdr3_nt
TRBJ1-1,TRBV12-3/TRBV12-4,.,few,CASSLRSEAFF,TGTGCCAGCAGTTTAAGATCCGAGGCTTTCTTT
TRBJ1-1,TRBV20-1,.,many,CSAGGRSEAFF,TGCAGTGCTGGAGGTAGGAGTGAAGCTTTCTTT
TRBJ1-5,TRBV7-2,TRBD1,.,CASSPDRGTHQPQHF,TGTGCCAGCAGCCCAGACAGGGGAACCCACCAGCCCCAGCATTTT
TRBJ1-2,TRBV5-8,.,many,CASSFGGSGYTF,TGTGCCAGCAGCTTTGGAGGGAGTGGCTACACCTTC
TRBJ1-2,TRBV6-2/TRBV6-3,.,once,CASSYLLGYTF,TGTGCCAGCAGTTACCTCCTCGGCTACACCTTC
TRBJ1-2,TRBV24-1,TRBD1,.,CATSDPTTTGARYGYTF,TGTGCCACCAGTGATCCAACGACAACAGGGGCCCGGTATGGCTACACCTTC
TRBJ2-3,TRBV24-1,TRBD1,.,CASEDRDFGDTQYF,TGTGCCTCCGAGGACAGGGATTTTGGGGATACGCAGTATTTT
TRBJ2-3,TRBV5-4,.,.,CASSFPSGGSTDTQYF,TGTGCCAGCAGCTTCCCCAGCGGAGGTAGCACAGATACGCAGTATTTT
TRBJ1-5,TRBV19,.,few,CASNRGDQPQHF,TGTGCCAGTAATCGGGGGGATCAGCCCCAGCATTTT
TRBJ1-2,TRBV7-2,TRBD1,few,CASSLALGQNF,TGTGCCAGCAGCTTAGCGTTGGGACAGAACTTC
TRBJ2-3,TRBV7-2,TRBD2,.,CASSLSSGGADTQYF,TGTGCCAGCAGCTTATCTAGCGGGGGCGCAGATACGCAGTATTTT
TRBJ2-2,TRBV6-5,.,.,CASYRRLNTGELFF,TGTGCCAGCTACAGGCGACTGAACACCGGGGAGCTGTTTTTT
TRBJ2-2,TRBV18,TRBD1,once,CASSPPTGPNTGELFF,TGTGCCAGCTCACCACCGACAGGGCCTAACACCGGGGAGCTGTTTTTT
TRBJ2-7,TRBV5-8,TRBD1,.,CASSKGQGVRNEQYF,TGTGCCAGCAGCAAGGGACAGGGGGTACGTAACGAGCAGTACTTC
TRBJ2-3,TRBV7-2,TRBD1,.,CASSPGGNTDTQYF,TGTGCCAGCAGCCCAGGGGGAAACACAGATACGCAGTATTTT
TRBJ2-3,TRBV19,TRBD1,.,CASSMKGGAIPDTQYF,TGTGCCAGTAGTATGAAAGGGGGCGCGATCCCAGATACGCAGTATTTT
TRBJ1-3,TRBV4-3,.,.,CASSQDTTSSGNTIYF,TGCGCCAGCAGCCAAGATACGACAAGCTCTGGAAACACCATATATTTT
TRBJ1-2,TRBV1,.,once,CTSSQDCILGAGYTF,TGCACCAGCAGCCAAGATTGCATTTTAGGGGCTGGCTACACCTTC
TRBJ1-6,TRBV5-1,.,.,CASSRTGAANSPLHF,TGCGCCAGCAGCAGAACAGGCGCCGCCAATTCACCCCTCCACTTT
TRBJ1-2,TRBV6-6,TRBD1,.,CASSYIRTGEYGYTF,TGTGCCAGCAGTTACATTCGGACAGGCGAATATGGCTACACCTTC
TRBJ2-7,TRBV18,TRBD1,.,CASSNPGTDSYEQYF,TGTGCCAGCTCTAACCCCGGGACAGACTCCTACGAGCAGTACTTC
TRBJ2-2,TRBV18,.,.,CASTTPNTGELFF,TGTGCGAGCACGACACCCAACACCGGGGAGCTGTTTTTT
TRBJ1-1,TRBV9,TRBD1,.,CASSPRPGQGWTEAFF,TGTGCCAGCAGCCCACGGCCGGGACAGGGATGGACTGAAGCTTTCTTT
TRBJ2-1,TRBV5-4,.,few,CASSLGGPSSYNEQFF,TGTGCCAGCAGCTTGGGGGGCCCCAGCTCCTACAATGAGCAGTTCTTC
TRBJ2-5,TRBV6-4,TRBD2,.,CASSDFPGRTSGGFEETQYF,TGTGCCAGCAGTGACTTCCCCGGAAGGACTAGCGGGGGTTTCGAAGAGACCCAGTACTTC
TRBJ1-1,TRBV6-1,.,few,CASSEATGAAAKAFF,TGTGCCAGCAGTGAAGCCACCGGAGCAGCCGCTAAAGCTTTCTTT
TRBJ1-1,TRBV2,.,.,CASKEGRNTEAFF,TGTGCCAGCAAGGAGGGCAGGAACACTGAAGCTTTCTTT
TRBJ2-1,TRBV13,.,.,CASSSGRGVDEQFF,TGTGCCAGCAGCTCGGGCAGGGGAGTCGATGAGCAGTTCTTC
TRBJ1-2,TRBV7-5,.,.,CARSFIEKDRGPSNYGYTF,TGTGCCAGAAGCTTTATTGAGAAGGACAGGGGGCCTTCAAACTATGGCTACACCTTC
TRBJ2-7,TRBV30,TRBD1,.,CAWSVSGTVSYEQYF,TGTGCCTGGAGTGTTAGTGGGACAGTCTCCTACGAGCAGTACTTC
TRBJ2-4,TRBV19,TRBD1,once,CASSTSGGQGNIQYF,TGTGCCAGTAGTACGTCCGGGGGACAGGGAAACATTCAGTACTTC
TRBJ2-2,TRBV5-1,.,.,CASSLLGGDTGELFF,TGCGCCAGCAGCTTGTTAGGGGGGGACACCGGGGAGCTGTTTTTT
TRBJ1-4,TRBV2,TRBD1,.,CASRGTVLGGKLFF,TGTGCCAGCAGGGGGACAGTACTAGGGGGAAAACTGTTTTTT
TRBJ1-1,TRBV5-1,TRBD1,few,CASSLGGTGDTEAFF,TGCGCCAGCAGCTTGGGTGGGACAGGGGACACTGAAGCTTTCTTT
TRBJ1-2,TRBV12-3/TRBV12-4,TRBD1,.,CASSSTGTAGYTF,TGTGCCAGCAGTTCTACCGGGACAGCAGGCTACACCTTC
TRBJ2-2,TRBV4-2,.,.,CASSPYSEGENTGELFF,TGTGCCAGCAGCCCGTACTCGGAAGGGGAGAACACCGGGGAGCTGTTTTTT
TRBJ1-5,TRBV5-6,TRBD1,.,CASSSRGTGPQPQHF,TGTGCCAGCAGCTCGAGAGGGACAGGGCCACAGCCCCAGCATTTT
TRBJ1-4,TRBV5-5,.,.,CASRVAGIGEKLFF,TGTGCCAGCAGAGTTGCCGGGATCGGCGAAAAACTGTTTTTT
TRBJ2-5,TRBV28,.,.,CASSLGGSKETQYF,TGTGCCAGCAGTTTAGGGGGGTCAAAAGAGACCCAGTACTTC
TRBJ1-1,TRBV19,.,few,CASSIYSMNTEAFF,TGTGCCAGTAGTATCTATAGCATGAACACTGAAGCTTTCTTT
TRBJ2-1,TRBV7-6,.,.,CASSLEDQRLKTYNEQFF,TGTGCCAGCAGCTTAGAGGACCAGCGGCTAAAAACCTACAATGAGCAGTTCTTC
TRBJ1-2,TRBV30,TRBD1,.,CAWGGDRSRGYTF,TGTGCCTGGGGTGGGGACAGGAGTCGCGGCTACACCTTC
TRBJ1-6,TRBV5-4,TRBD1,.,CASNEVETGGLNSPLHF,TGTGCCAGCAACGAGGTAGAAACAGGGGGTCTAAATTCACCCCTCCACTTT
TRBJ2-2,TRBV2,TRBD1,.,CASSGGTAAGELFF,TGTGCCAGCAGTGGGGGGACAGCGGCCGGGGAGCTGTTTTTT
TRBJ2-5,TRBV7-8,.,.,CASSSQGRIEETQYF,TGTGCCAGCAGCTCCCAGGGTAGAATTGAGGAGACCCAGTACTTC
TRBJ2-2,TRBV7-9,TRBD1,many,CASSPGTVNTGELFF,TGTGCCAGCAGCCCCGGGACAGTCAACACCGGGGAGCTGTTTTTT
TRBJ2-5,TRBV6-1,.,.,CASRVAAQETQYF,TGTGCCAGCAGGGTAGCGGCCCAAGAGACCCAGTACTTC
TRBJ1-5,TRBV9,.,.,CASSVDMAGQQPQHF,TGTGCCAGCAGCGTAGATATGGCAGGGCAGCAGCCCCAGCATTTT
TRBJ2-7,TRBV6-5,.,.,CASSHSLSYEQYF,TGTGCCAGCAGTCACAGTCTCTCCTACGAGCAGTACTTC
TRBJ1-5,TRBV7-8,TRBD1,.,CASSFGQVAQGSNQPQHF,TGTGCCAGCAGCTTCGGACAGGTCGCACAAGGGAGCAATCAGCCCCAGCATTTT
TRBJ1-6,TRBV11-1,TRBD1,.,CASSPGQLTPISPLHF,TGTGCCAGCAGCCCGGGACAGCTCACTCCAATTTCACCCCTCCACTTT